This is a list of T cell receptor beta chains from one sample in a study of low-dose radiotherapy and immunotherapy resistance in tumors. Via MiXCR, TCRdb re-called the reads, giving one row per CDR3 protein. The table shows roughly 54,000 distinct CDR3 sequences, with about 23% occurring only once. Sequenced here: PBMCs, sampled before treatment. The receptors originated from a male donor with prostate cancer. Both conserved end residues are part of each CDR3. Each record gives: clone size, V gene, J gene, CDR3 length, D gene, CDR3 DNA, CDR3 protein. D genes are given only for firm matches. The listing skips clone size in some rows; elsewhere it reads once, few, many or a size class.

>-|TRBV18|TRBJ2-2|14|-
TGTGCCAGCTCACCACTACTGCACACCGGGGAGCTGTTTTTT
CASSPLLHTGELFF
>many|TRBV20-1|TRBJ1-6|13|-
TGCAGTGCTAGAGATATGGTCCGTTCACCCCTCCACTTT
CSARDMVRSPLHF
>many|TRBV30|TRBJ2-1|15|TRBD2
TGTGCCTGGAGCCGGGGACTAGCGGGGGGGAATGAGCAGTTCTTC
CAWSRGLAGGNEQFF
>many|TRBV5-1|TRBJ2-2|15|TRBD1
TGCGCCAGCAGCTTGGGACAGGGCGGGACCGGGGAGCTGTTTTTT
CASSLGQGGTGELFF
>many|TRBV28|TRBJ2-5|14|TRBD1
TGTGCCAGCACCCAGTGGACAGGTGGAGAGACCCAGTACTTC
CASTQWTGGETQYF
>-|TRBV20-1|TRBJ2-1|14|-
TGCAGTGCTAGGCCGGAAAGCTCCTACAATGAGCAGTTCTTC
CSARPESSYNEQFF
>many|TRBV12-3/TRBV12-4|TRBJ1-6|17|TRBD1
TGTGCCAGCAGTTTGGGGACAGGGAGCTCCTATAATTCACCCCTCCACTTT
CASSLGTGSSYNSPLHF
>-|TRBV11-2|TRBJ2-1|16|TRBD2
TGTGCCAGCAACTACGGGGCTAGCGGACCCTACAATGAGCAGTTCTTC
CASNYGASGPYNEQFF
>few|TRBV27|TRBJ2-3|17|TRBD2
TGTGCCAGCAGCGAAGCCCGGACTAGGACTAGCACAGATACGCAGTATTTT
CASSEARTRTSTDTQYF
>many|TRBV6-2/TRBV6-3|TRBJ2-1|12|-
TGTGCCAGCAGTCAGCCTTTGGTTCCAGAGTTCTTC
CASSQPLVPEFF
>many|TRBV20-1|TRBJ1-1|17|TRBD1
TGCAGTGCTAGAGGGACCAGGGGGCACCTTCATAGAACTGAAGCTTTCTTT
CSARGTRGHLHRTEAFF
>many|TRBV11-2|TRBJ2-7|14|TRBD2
TGTGCCAGCATAGAAGCGGGGGGGCCCTACGAGCAGTACTTC
CASIEAGGPYEQYF
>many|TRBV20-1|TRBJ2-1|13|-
TGCAGTGCTAGTTTAGGTTCCTACAATGAGCAGTTCTTC
CSASLGSYNEQFF
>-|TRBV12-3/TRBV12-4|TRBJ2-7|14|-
TGTGCCAGCAGGAACAGGCTCGTGTCCTACGAGCAGTACTTC
CASRNRLVSYEQYF
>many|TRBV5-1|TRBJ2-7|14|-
TGCGCCAGCAGCTTGATCCCAGGCGGCTACGAGCAGTACTTC
CASSLIPGGYEQYF
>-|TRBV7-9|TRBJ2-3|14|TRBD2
TGTGCCAGCAGCTCCCGGGGGGGTGCAGATACGCAGTATTTT
CASSSRGGADTQYF
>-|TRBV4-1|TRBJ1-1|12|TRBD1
TGCGCGGCCGGGACAGACAACACTGAAGCTTTCTTT
CAAGTDNTEAFF
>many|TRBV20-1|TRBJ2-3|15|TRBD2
TGCAGTGCTAGATCCCCTCTAGCGGGCACAGATACGCAGTATTTT
CSARSPLAGTDTQYF
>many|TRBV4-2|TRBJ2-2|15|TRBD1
TGTGCCAGCAGCCAACCGGGACAGTTCCCCGGGGAGCTGTTTTTT
CASSQPGQFPGELFF
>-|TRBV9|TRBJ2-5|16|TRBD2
TGTGCCAGCAACACTCGAGGGACTAGCGGGGGAGAGACCCAGTACTTC
CASNTRGTSGGETQYF
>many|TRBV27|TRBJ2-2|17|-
TGTGCCAGCAGGGGATTAAGGGCGGGGTCGAACACCGGGGAGCTGTTTTTT
CASRGLRAGSNTGELFF
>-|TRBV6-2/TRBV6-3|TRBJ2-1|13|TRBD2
TGTGCCAGCAGAAGTAGCGGGTACAATGAGCAGTTCTTC
CASRSSGYNEQFF
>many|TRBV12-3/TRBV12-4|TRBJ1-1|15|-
TGTGCCAGCAGCTTTTTACAGGGAGGGTACACTGAAGCTTTCTTT
CASSFLQGGYTEAFF
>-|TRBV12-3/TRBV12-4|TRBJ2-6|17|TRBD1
TGTGCCAGCGTCAGGACAGGGGGTTACTCTGGGGCCAACGTCCTGACTTTC
CASVRTGGYSGANVLTF